Each of the 21 T cell receptor beta chains below was sequenced from the same sample in a study of T cell repertoires in cytomegalovirus infection. Their recognized antigens are unknown. TCRdb redid the calling of the reads with MiXCR, one entry per CDR3 protein. This table holds 310,000 or so distinct CDR3 sequences, just under 25% found once. This sample comprised cultured PBMCs, obtained from culture after CMV antigen stimulation. The receptors shown here come from a human donor in good health (CMV status not recorded). Some clones in this sample may be carry-over from other donors' samples.

V gene TRBV4-3 combines with J gene TRBJ2-1; D is possibly TRBD2 (5 bases). CDR3 size: 16 residues. Germline V gene data show CDR1 as LGHNA and CDR2 as YSLEER. V was shortened by 0 bases and J by 4 bases, with 13 bases between the two germline ends. CDR3 DNA: TGCGCCAGCAGCCAAGATGGGGTAGCGAGATACAATGAGCAGTTCTTC. Its protein product is CASSQDGVARYNEQFF.

This clonotype was seen a handful of times. The chain joins TRBV25-1 to TRBJ2-3; TRBD1 matches at 10 bases. Unmatched junction bases numbered 6, after V lost 9 bases and J lost 3 bases. Germline V gene lookup returns CDR1 MGHDK and CDR2 SYGVNS. This CDR3 is built from 14 residues. CDR3: CASNGQGETDTQYF. The CDR3, as DNA: TGTGCCAGTAATGGACAGGGGGAGACAGATACGCAGTATTTT. Variable domain in full (rest from reference TRBV25-1 and TRBJ2-3): EADIYQTPRYLVIGTGKKITLECSQTMGHDKMYWYQQDPGMELHLIHYSYGVNSTEKGDLSSESTVSRIRTEHFPLTLESARPSHTSQYLCASNGQGETDTQYFGPGTRLTVL.

This clonotype was counted a few times. The chain has TRBV7-9 and TRBJ2-1; TRBD2 matches at 10 bases. The V gene's germline CDR1 is SEHNR and CDR2 FQNEAQ (reference sequence). J lost 8 bases, V lost 3 bases, and 7 bases had no gene match. This CDR3 spans 15 amino acids. The CDR3 DNA reads TGTGCCAGCAGCTTGGGGACTAGCGTTACCGATGAGCAGTTCTTC. Its protein product is CASSLGTSVTDEQFF.

This clonotype was observed a few times. The CDR3 is CATSRDGDRSTDTQYF. The CDR3 coding sequence is TGTGCCACCAGCAGAGATGGCGACAGGTCCACAGATACGCAGTATTTT. The J gene is TRBJ2-3, the V gene TRBV15; perhaps TRBD1 as D (6 bases). Germline V gene lookup returns CDR1 LNHNV and CDR2 YYDKDF (reference sequence). The length of the CDR3 is 16 residues. Trimming removed 0 bases at V and 2 bases at J, with 12 bases between.

This sequence joins TRBV6-5 and TRBJ2-7; no clear D. Trimming stripped 0 bases from V and 4 bases from J, with 13 bases between. This CDR3 has 15 residues. Per the germline V gene, CDR1 is MNHEY and CDR2 is SVGAGI. The CDR3 nucleotides are TGTGCCAGCAGTTACTCCCATTTAGCTCATTACGAGCAGTACTTC. This codes for CASSYSHLAHYEQYF.

This chain joins TRBV7-2 and TRBJ2-7; 10 bases are shared with TRBD2. Germline V gives CDR1 SGHTA, CDR2 FQGNSA. The CDR3 covers 15 residues. V lost 5 bases to trimming and J lost 7 bases; unmatched junction nucleotides: 11. The CDR3 nucleotides are TGTGCCAGCAGCGAGAGAGCGGGAGGGCCGGGGGAGCAGTACTTC. Its protein is CASSERAGGPGEQYF.

The chain combines TRBV4-3 with TRBJ1-6; 8 bases map to TRBD1. The CDR3 is made up of 15 amino acids. The V and J ends lost 1 base and 6 bases, in that order; junction bases with no gene match: 2. Germline loops: CDR1 LGHNA, CDR2 YSLEER. The CDR3 DNA follows: TGCGCCAGCAGCCAAGTAGACAGGGGTAATTCACCCCTCCACTTT. Amino acids: CASSQVDRGNSPLHF.

The chain has TRBV28 and TRBJ2-1, with 9 bases aligning to TRBD2. The germline gives CDR1 MDHEN, CDR2 SYDVKM. The CDR3 length is 16 residues. Unmatched junction bases numbered 6, after V lost 1 base and J lost 5 bases. CDR3 loop: CASSLLAGGINNEQFF. In DNA, the CDR3 is TGTGCCAGCAGTTTATTGGCGGGAGGGATCAACAATGAGCAGTTCTTC.

This clonotype came up many times. The chain is built from TRBV7-8 and TRBJ2-2; D not resolved. The CDR3 spans 15 residues. Germline CDR1 and CDR2: SGHVS and FQNEAQ. Trimming removed 4 bases at V and 7 bases at J, with 16 bases between. CDR3 bases: TGTGCCAGCAGCTCCCCCCGGCTCCCGATCGGGGAGCTGTTTTTT. This translates into CASSSPRLPIGELFF.

This sequence joins TRBV27 and TRBJ2-1; D is possibly TRBD1 (6 bases). This CDR3 comprises 15 residues. The germline CDR1 and CDR2 sequences are MNHEY and SMNVEV (reference sequence). V lost 6 bases to trimming and J lost 3 bases, with 15 bases between them. The DNA of the CDR3 is TGTGCCAGCAGGCCGAGGACAGCCAACTACAATGAGCAGTTCTTC. Translating gives CASRPRTANYNEQFF.

This clonotype was seen only a few times. This sequence joins TRBV12-3 or TRBV12-4 and TRBJ2-3; no clear D. The CDR3 consists of 13 residues. V lost 2 bases to trimming and J lost 5 bases, with 8 bases between them. CDR3 nucleotides: TGTGCCAGCAGTTTACCCCCTCAAGATACGCAGTATTTT. Translating it yields CASSLPPQDTQYF.

The chain links TRBV7-2 to TRBJ1-1; D is possibly TRBD1 (5 bases). This CDR3 is built from 13 residues. V lost 5 bases and J 3 bases, leaving 10 bases between the germline ends. Germline lookup yields CDR1 SGHTA and CDR2 FQGNSA. The CDR3 spells CASSAMGDTEAFF. The CDR3 DNA sequence: TGTGCCAGCAGCGCAATGGGGGACACTGAAGCTTTCTTT.

This chain uses TRBV13 with TRBJ2-7; 10 nucleotides line up with TRBD2. The V gene's germline CDR1 is PRHDT and CDR2 FYEKMQ (reference sequence). V shed 0 bases, J shed 4 bases, and the junction held 9 bases outside the gene matches. The CDR3 covers 17 residues. The CDR3 sequence: CASSLGGRLAGLYEQYV. For the CDR3, the DNA is TGTGCCAGCAGCTTAGGGGGACGACTAGCGGGCCTATACGAGCAGTACGTC.

This clonotype has just a few counts. The chain uses TRBV6-1 and TRBJ2-3, with D uncertain. This CDR3 comprises 11 residues. Per the germline V gene, CDR1 is MNHNS and CDR2 is SASEGT. V dropped 6 bases and J dropped 4 bases, with 5 bases sitting between them. The CDR3 loop is CASRSADTQYF. The CDR3, as DNA: TGTGCCAGCAGGTCGGCAGATACGCAGTATTTT.

V usage is TRBV5-1 and J usage is TRBJ2-7; 7 bases are a match to TRBD2. The length of the CDR3 is 14 residues. The germline CDR1 and CDR2 sequences are SGHRS and YFSETQ. The V and J ends lost 9 bases and 4 bases, in that order; junction bases with no gene match: 13. The CDR3 DNA reads as TGCGCCACCTCCGCGGGGGAGTCGGAATACGAGCAGTACTTC. This gives the protein CATSAGESEYEQYF.

This rearrangement joins TRBV7-6 to TRBJ1-4, with D tentatively TRBD1 (5 bases). CDR1 and CDR2 from the germline V gene are SGHVS and FNYEAQ. The ends were cut back, 5 bases at V and 5 bases at J, with 12 bases in the middle. The CDR3 sequence is 14 residues long. The CDR3 is CASSPQGRNEKLFF. The CDR3, as DNA: TGTGCCAGCAGCCCTCAGGGCCGGAATGAAAAACTGTTTTTT.

This clonotype showed up many times. The chain employs TRBV18 and TRBJ2-2; 7 bases agree with TRBD2. This CDR3 is built from 16 residues. Trimming removed 3 bases from V and 5 bases from J; junction bases left unmatched: 9. The germline V gene has CDR1 KGHSH and CDR2 LQKENI. This chain's CDR3 is CASSPLAAGETGELFF. CDR3 nucleotides: TGTGCCAGCTCACCCTTAGCCGCGGGAGAAACCGGGGAGCTGTTTTTT. The entire variable domain, with the rest obtained from reference TRBV18 and TRBJ2-2, is as follows: NAGVMQNPRHLVRRRGQEARLRCSPMKGHSHVYWYRQLPEEGLKFMVYLQKENIIDESGMPKERFSAEFPKEGPSILRIQQVVRGDSAAYFCASSPLAAGETGELFFGEGSRLTVL.

This clonotype was found a few times. V usage is TRBV15 and J usage is TRBJ2-6; D unclear. Germline loops: CDR1 LNHNV, CDR2 YYDKDF (reference sequence). The CDR3 runs to 15 residues. Trimming took off 7 bases at V and 1 base at J, with 11 bases between the two ends. The CDR3 spells CATTPVGSGANVLTF. The CDR3 coding sequence is TGTGCCACCACCCCGGTAGGGTCTGGGGCCAACGTCCTGACTTTC.

The rearrangement links TRBV6-2 or TRBV6-3 to TRBJ2-1; no firm D call. Germline CDR1 is MNHEY and CDR2 is SVGEGT. The CDR3 contains 16 residues. Trimming left V 0 bases short and J 1 base short, with 10 bases between. The CDR3 DNA is TGTGCCAGCAGTTACTCGGGTACCCCGTCCTACAATGAGCAGTTCTTC. Translating gives CASSYSGTPSYNEQFF.

The chain recombines TRBV27 with TRBJ1-1, with 9 bases that match TRBD1. This CDR3 has 13 amino acids. V lost 5 bases, J lost 4 bases, and 2 bases stayed unmatched. Germline V gene data show CDR1 as MNHEY and CDR2 as SMNVEV (reference sequence). This chain's CDR3 is CASSDRGATEAFF. DNA for the CDR3: TGTGCCAGCAGTGACAGGGGGGCCACTGAAGCTTTCTTT.

This clonotype has ten or more counts. The chain links TRBV7-8 to TRBJ1-6, with D possibly matching TRBD1 (5 bases). This CDR3 region has 13 residues. CDR1 and CDR2 (germline): SGHVS, FQNEAQ. Trimming left V 2 bases short and J 9 bases short, with 8 bases between. CDR3 DNA sequence: TGTGCCAGCAGCTTACGGGACGTTTCACCCCTCCACTTT. Translation: CASSLRDVSPLHF.